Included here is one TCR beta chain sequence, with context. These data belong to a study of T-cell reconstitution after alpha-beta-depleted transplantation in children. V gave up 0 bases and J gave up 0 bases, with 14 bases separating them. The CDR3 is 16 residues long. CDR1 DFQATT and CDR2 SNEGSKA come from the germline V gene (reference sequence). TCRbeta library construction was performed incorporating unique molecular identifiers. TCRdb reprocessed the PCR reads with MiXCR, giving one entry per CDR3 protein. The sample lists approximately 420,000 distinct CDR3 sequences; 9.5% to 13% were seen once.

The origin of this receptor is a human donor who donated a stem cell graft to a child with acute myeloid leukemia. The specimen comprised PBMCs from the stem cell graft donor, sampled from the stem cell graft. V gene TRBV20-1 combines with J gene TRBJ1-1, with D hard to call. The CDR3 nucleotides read TGCAGTGCTAGAGATCACGGCGGCAGATTGAACACTGAAGCTTTCTTT. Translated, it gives CSARDHGGRLNTEAFF.